The 10 T cell receptor beta chains presented below share a single source sample, sequenced in a study of T cells in Graves' hyperthyroidism and ophthalmopathy (dated by TCRdb to between 2018 and 2021). Receptor amplification or capture employed multiplex PCR. Sequencing took place on an Illumina HiSeq 2000. The TCR beta CDR3 regions were amplified from the RNA transcripts. A first-round RT-PCR of the TCR CDR3 used the HTBI primer set with the Qiagen OneStep RT-PCR kit. The raw public reads went through TCRdb reprocessing: fastp at Q25, MiXCR clone calling, in-frame beta chains kept. When rows share a CDR3 protein, they turn into one entry using the most common DNA and genes. The sample table records approximately 400,000 distinct CDR3 sequences; about a sixth of these occur just once. The ten largest clones take up roughly 8% of the sample. Sequenced material: blood. Receptor source: a woman under 30 with Graves' hyperthyroidism.

Turning to this clonotype: A much larger clonotype is one base distant, so this may be a read error. V is TRBV27 and J is TRBJ2-7; 8 nucleotides match TRBD1. The CDR3 is 14 amino acids. Germline CDR1 and CDR2: MNHEY and SMNVEV (reference sequence). The CDR3 bases are TGTCCCAGCAGTCAGAACAGGGGGTCCTACGAGCAGTACTTC. Encoded protein: CPSSQNRGSYEQYF.

There are a few counts of this clonotype. Relative to the germline gene, one junction end is altered; a read error may explain this. This chain links TRBV6-1 with TRBJ1-1; weak D call: TRBD1 (5 bases). The CDR3 is 13 amino acids. In germline, CDR1 is MNHNS, CDR2 SASEGT. CDR3 bases: TGTGCCAGTAGAGTAATCGTGGACACTGAAGCCTTCTTT. It is translated as CASRVIVDTEAFF.

This clonotype was counted many times. The chain carries TRBV12-3 or TRBV12-4 and TRBJ2-2, with D possibly TRBD2 on 5 matching bases. Trimming left V 3 bases short and J 8 bases short, with 10 bases between. CDR3 size: 13 residues. The CDR3 nucleotides read TGTGCCAGCAGTTTCCTCACGGGGGGGGAGCTGTTTTTT. This codes for CASSFLTGGELFF.

This clonotype has at least ten counts. This chain links TRBV30 with TRBJ1-1; D perhaps matches TRBD1 (5 bases). The CDR3 has 17 amino acids. Germline CDR1 reads GTSNPN; CDR2 reads SVGIG (reference sequence). The germline V and J ends were trimmed by 3 bases and 3 bases, with 23 bases remaining between them. Here the CDR3 reads CAWSEGRGFGLDTEAFF. CDR3 DNA sequence: TGTGCCTGGAGCGAGGGGCGGGGATTCGGTTTGGACACTGAAGCTTTCTTT. Supplemented by reference TRBV30 and TRBJ1-1, the full variable domain reads SQTIHQWPATLVQPVGSPLSLECTVEGTSNPNLYWYRQAAGRGLQLLFYSVGIGQISSEVPQNLSASRPQDRQFILSSKKLLLSDSGFYLCAWSEGRGFGLDTEAFFGQGTRLTVV.

This clonotype was recorded at least ten times. V and J are TRBV2 and TRBJ1-2, with unresolved D. With 2 bases removed from V and 5 bases from J, the gap between germline ends came to 3 bases. This CDR3 has 11 amino acids. The germline CDR1 and CDR2 sequences are SNHLY and FYNNEI. The CDR3 DNA is TGTGCCAGCAGTGAATTGTATGGCTACACCTTC. It encodes CASSELYGYTF.

This clonotype was found many times. The chain carries TRBV9 and TRBJ2-1; 7 nucleotides align to TRBD2. Germline V gene data show CDR1 as SGDLS and CDR2 as YYNGEE. CDR3 size: 18 residues. After removal of 4 bases from V and 0 bases from J, the junction contained 13 bases not matched to a gene. The CDR3 sequence: CASSPLSRAGHSYNEQFF. As DNA, the CDR3 is TGTGCCAGCAGCCCCCTTAGCAGAGCGGGGCACTCCTACAATGAGCAGTTCTTC.

This clonotype has only a few counts. This chain joins TRBV18 and TRBJ1-3; D gene ambiguous. CDR3 length: 14 residues. The germline gives CDR1 KGHSH, CDR2 LQKENI. V was cut by 4 bases and J by 2 bases, with 9 bases left in between. As DNA, the CDR3 is TGTGCCAGCTCACGATTGACTCCTGGAAACACCATATATTTT. Translating gives CASSRLTPGNTIYF.

This clonotype was counted ten times or more. The chain joins TRBV6-1 to TRBJ2-2, with 12 bases that match TRBD2. Per germline, CDR1 MNHNS and CDR2 SASEGT. V lost 5 bases, J lost 5 bases, and 3 bases stayed unmatched. The CDR3 runs 15 residues. The CDR3 here is CASSRGLAGTGELFF. DNA of the CDR3: TGTGCCAGCAGTAGAGGACTAGCGGGAACCGGGGAGCTGTTTTTT.

This clonotype occurred a few times. The V call is TRBV10-2, the J call TRBJ2-2; 8 bases map to TRBD2. The trim removed 4 bases at V and 3 bases at J, leaving 16 bases unmatched. CDR3 size: 19 residues. CDR1 and CDR2 (germline): WSHSY, SAAADI. As DNA, the CDR3 is TGCGCCAGCAGTGCCGGTCCCCCCCTTCGGCGGGAGGACACCGGGGAGCTGTTTTTT. Residues: CASSAGPPLRREDTGELFF.

This clonotype was detected many times. The chain couples TRBV20-1 to TRBJ2-2; TRBD2 is a possible D gene (5 bases). The germline V gene encodes CDR1 DFQATT and CDR2 SNEGSKA (reference sequence). This CDR3 region has 14 residues. Trimming took off 3 bases at V and 0 bases at J, with 8 bases between the two ends. CDR3 in amino acids: CSARRDTNTGELFF. The CDR3 region has the DNA TGCAGTGCTAGGAGGGATACGAACACCGGGGAGCTGTTTTTT.